The source of this TCR beta chain is a study of identical twins. Study-level results: A cross-sectional statistical analysis, not follow-up of the same donors, supported the conclusions. Model-predicted out-of-frame TCR alpha sharing fell below observed values in monozygotic twins.

The V segment lost 5 bases and the J segment 6 bases; nucleotides outside the gene matches: 16. Germline V lookup: CDR1 GTSNPN, CDR2 SVGIG (reference sequence). The CDR3 has 16 amino acids. From the 5' RACE reads, TCRdb called clonotypes with MiXCR, one entry per CDR3 protein. The table lists roughly 710,000 distinct CDR3 sequences, roughly 6.2% of them singletons. Every one of the donors was a healthy Caucasian. This clonotype has ten or more counts. What it binds is unknown. The source material was naive T cells sorted from blood. This rearrangement joins TRBV30 to TRBJ2-1; 7 nucleotides align to TRBD1. The sequence derives from a man younger than 30 in good health. The CDR3 region has the DNA TGTGCCTGGGCCCAAAAGACAGGGAGTTCCACCAATGAGCAGTTCTTC. Its protein is CAWAQKTGSSTNEQFF.